The 19 T cell receptor beta chains below were found in one sample sequenced in a study of vaccination effects on CD4 cells after COVID-19. For these TCRs, the target antigens are not known. Sequencing was performed with immunoSEQ multiplex PCR; in TCRdb, only in-frame clones are kept and a portion is missing. Of over 50,000 clones in the sample, more than 80% were seen once. Peptide-pool stimulation followed by sequencing identified expanded antigen-specific CD4+ clonotypes in the ViraFEST assay. Following 10 days of culture, CD4+ T cells were isolated. The starting material was CD4+ T cells from PBMCs cultured with HCoV-229E spike peptides, obtained before COVID-19 vaccination. These receptors originate from a human donor who received a COVID-19 vaccine.

The CDR3 spells CASIRGGEGETQYF. CDR3 nucleotide sequence: TGTGCCAGCATCCGTGGAGGGGAGGGAGAGACCCAGTACTTC. The chain joins TRBV28 to TRBJ2-5; TRBD2 agrees at 7 bases. The CDR3 consists of 14 residues. Germline CDR1 and CDR2: MDHEN and SYDVKM. V trimming: 7 bases; J trimming: 4 bases; junction bases outside the gene matches: 9.

This sequence joins TRBV5-1 and TRBJ1-2; D is unresolved. The germline CDR1 and CDR2 sequences are SGHRS and YFSETQ. V was cut by 1 base and J by 4 bases, with 14 bases left in between. The CDR3 has 15 residues. This CDR3 reads CASSLLMSLGYGYTF. The CDR3, as DNA: TGCGCCAGCAGCTTGTTAATGTCGCTTGGCTATGGCTACACCTTC.

The V call is TRBV2, the J call TRBJ1-5; D unresolved. The CDR3 extends over 14 amino acids. V was trimmed by 8 bases and J by 11 bases, leaving 22 bases between them. Per germline, CDR1 SNHLY and CDR2 FYNNEI. DNA for the CDR3: TGTGCCAGCGGGGAGCCCAGGTCGGAAAGGGCCCAGCATTTT. Translating gives CASGEPRSERAQHF.

The chain is built from TRBV19 and TRBJ2-1; D ambiguous. The CDR3 runs 14 residues. Deletions cut 4 bases from V and 2 bases from J, with 9 bases between. In germline, CDR1 is LNHDA, CDR2 SQIVND (reference sequence). The CDR3 DNA reads TGTGCCAGTAGTAACGTGGGTACCTACAATGAGCAGTTCTTC. Translation: CASSNVGTYNEQFF. The entire variable domain, with the rest obtained from reference TRBV19 and TRBJ2-1, is as follows: DGGITQSPKYLFRKEGQNVTLSCEQNLNHDAMYWYRQDPGQGLRLIYYSQIVNDFQKGDIAEGYSVSREKKESFPLTVTSAQKNPTAFYLCASSNVGTYNEQFFGPGTRLTVL.

This chain links TRBV5-1 with TRBJ1-4; D possibly corresponds to TRBD1 (5 bases). CDR1 and CDR2 from the germline V gene are SGHRS and YFSETQ. With 4 bases removed from V and 4 bases from J, the gap between germline ends came to 14 bases. This CDR3 is built from 15 residues. The CDR3 DNA follows: TGCGCCAGCAGCGCCGGGGGTAACCTTAATGAAAAACTGTTTTTT. Translation gives CASSAGGNLNEKLFF.

The rearrangement links TRBV12-3 or TRBV12-4 to TRBJ1-2; TRBD1 aligns across 7 bases. V lost 6 bases and J lost 8; bases outside the gene matches: 9. This CDR3 is built from 13 residues. The CDR3 is CASRLGTASGYTF. Written as DNA, the CDR3 is TGTGCCAGCAGACTCGGGACAGCCAGCGGCTACACCTTC.

The chain couples TRBV28 to TRBJ2-2, with 10 positions matching TRBD1. From germline, CDR1 is MDHEN and CDR2 SYDVKM. With 1 base clipped from V and 6 bases from J, the junction kept 8 bases outside the gene matches. The CDR3 consists of 17 residues. CDR3 DNA: TGTGCCAGCAGTTTATTACCGGGACAGGGGAGTGCCGGGGAGCTGTTTTTT. Translation: CASSLLPGQGSAGELFF.

The chain recombines TRBV5-1 with TRBJ2-4; D gene uncertain. Germline loops: CDR1 SGHRS, CDR2 YFSETQ. This CDR3 has 14 amino acids. V was shortened by 0 bases and J by 3 bases, with 7 bases between the two germline ends. The DNA of the CDR3 is TGCGCCAGCAGCTTGGCGGAAGGCAAAAACATTCAGTACTTC. Translated: CASSLAEGKNIQYF.

The rearrangement uses TRBV19 and TRBJ1-5; D uncertain. The CDR3 is 16 amino acids. Germline V gives CDR1 LNHDA, CDR2 SQIVND (reference sequence). V was pared by 3 bases and J by 4 bases, with 16 bases between. The CDR3 spells CASSIRRGGFNQPQHF. The CDR3 bases are TGTGCCAGTAGTATTCGTCGGGGAGGGTTTAATCAGCCCCAGCATTTT.

As DNA, the CDR3 is TGTGCCAGCAGCCTCGGGGGGAGCACAGATACGCAGTATTTT. The encoded protein is CASSLGGSTDTQYF. The J gene is TRBJ2-3, the V gene TRBV3-1 (or the pseudogene TRBV3-2); 7 nucleotides agree with TRBD2. The CDR3 is 14 residues long. The germline CDR1 and CDR2 sequences are LGHDT and YNNKEL (reference sequence). V dropped 4 bases and J dropped 0; count of bases not matched to a gene: 1.

In the case of this clone: In the same sample, other DNA sequences code for this CDR3. The gene calls are TRBV28 and TRBJ1-3; D is uncertain. Germline CDR1 is MDHEN and CDR2 is SYDVKM. Trimming shortened V by 8 bases and J by 0 bases, and 11 bases separated the two germline ends. The CDR3 is made up of 14 amino acids. The CDR3 coding sequence is TGTGCCAGCGGACTGGGCACCTCTGGAAACACCATATATTTT. This translates into CASGLGTSGNTIYF. The whole variable domain, remainder taken from reference TRBV28 and TRBJ1-3, is DVKVTQSSRYLVKRTGEKVFLECVQDMDHENMFWYRQDPGLGLRLIYFSYDVKMKEKGDIPEGYSVSREKKERFSLILESASTNQTSMYLCASGLGTSGNTIYFGEGSWLTVV.

The V and J genes are TRBV6-5 and TRBJ1-3; 9 bases match TRBD1. Germline lookup yields CDR1 MNHEY and CDR2 SVGAGI. Trimming cost V 3 bases and J 7 bases; bases outside gene matches: 10. This CDR3 region has 16 residues. The CDR3, as DNA: TGTGCCAGCAGTTATAGGACAGGGGCTGCCGGGAACACCATATATTTT. Translation gives CASSYRTGAAGNTIYF.

The rearrangement links TRBV6-2 or TRBV6-3 to TRBJ2-6; D is undetermined. V lost 5 bases to trimming and J lost 0 bases, with 14 bases between them. CDR1 MNHEY and CDR2 SVGEGT come from the germline V gene. CDR3 length: 17 amino acids. CDR3 residues: CASSGTVFYSGANVLTF. Here the CDR3 DNA reads TGTGCCAGCAGTGGTACAGTTTTCTACTCTGGGGCCAACGTCCTGACTTTC.

This chain connects TRBV5-8 to TRBJ1-2, with TRBD1 as a possible D gene (5 bases). V lost 2 bases, J lost 1 base, and 6 bases lay in between. Germline CDR1 reads SGHTS; CDR2 reads YDEGEE. This CDR3 has 13 amino acids. CDR3 nucleotide sequence: TGTGCCAGCAGCTTCGACAGTAACTATGGCTACACCTTC. It specifies CASSFDSNYGYTF.

The chain carries TRBV24-1 and TRBJ2-3; TRBD1 matches 8 bases. V gave up 3 bases and J gave up 6 bases; unmatched junction bases: 10. Germline CDR1 KGHDR, CDR2 SFDVKD. CDR3 length: 16 amino acids. The CDR3 loop is CATSDIRQGTGDTQYF. For the CDR3, the DNA is TGTGCCACCAGTGATATACGACAGGGGACCGGGGATACGCAGTATTTT.

V is TRBV20-1 and J is TRBJ1-1; unclear D gene. Germline V gene data show CDR1 as DFQATT and CDR2 as SNEGSKA (reference sequence). Trimming pared 3 bases from V and 5 bases from J, leaving 10 bases between. The CDR3 is made up of 12 amino acids. The CDR3 here is CSASHLGTEAFF. The CDR3 region has the DNA TGCAGTGCTAGTCATTTGGGAACTGAAGCTTTCTTT.

The rearrangement uses TRBV21-1 and TRBJ1-1. TRBV21-1 is assigned pseudogene status. CDR3 length: 18 amino acids. In nucleotides, the CDR3 is TGTGCCAGCAGCACCCGAACACCCCGGAGGGCTATGAACACTGAAGCTTTCTTT. This gives the protein CASSTRTPRRAMNTEAFF.

This clone was counted between two and nine times. V and J are TRBV2 and TRBJ1-4; 10 positions match TRBD1. The CDR3 loop spans 14 amino acids. The V gene end was trimmed by 6 bases and the J gene end by 5 bases; junction bases not matched to a gene: 3. In germline, CDR1 is SNHLY, CDR2 FYNNEI. DNA for the CDR3: TGTGCCAGCAGCCGACAGGGGGCGAATGAAAAACTGTTTTTT. As protein: CASSRQGANEKLFF.

V and J are TRBV29-1 and TRBJ1-1; D call uncertain. This CDR3 comprises 11 residues. Trimming shortened V by 6 bases and J by 8 bases, and 13 bases separated the two germline ends. Germline CDR1 and CDR2: SQVTM and ANQGSEA. CDR3: CSVVWSFEAFF. The DNA of the CDR3 is TGCAGCGTCGTGTGGAGTTTCGAAGCTTTCTTT.